Presented here are 4 T cell receptor beta chains from one specimen sequenced in a study of T cells in tuberculosis. Sequenced by immunoSEQ multiplex PCR; TCRdb stores in-frame clones only, minus some. The sample has about 44,000 clones; 90% to 95% are singletons. The sample consisted of PBMCs. The receptors were sampled from a donor aged 10-29 years with latent tuberculosis or without tuberculosis infection.

The V call is TRBV11-2, the J call TRBJ1-1, with a tentative D call TRBD1 (5 bases). CDR1 and CDR2 (germline): SGHAT, FQNNGV. V lost 4 bases and J 3 bases, leaving 12 bases between the germline ends. The CDR3 loop spans 14 amino acids. CDR3 sequence reads: CASSSQLGDTEAFF. The CDR3 region has the DNA TGTGCCAGCAGCTCTCAGCTAGGGGACACTGAAGCTTTCTTT.

The CDR3 here is CASSPRGVSYEQYF. CDR3 bases: TGTGCCAGCAGCCCTCGGGGGGTCTCCTACGAGCAGTACTTC. This chain joins TRBV27 and TRBJ2-7; 7 positions agree with TRBD2. The V gene end was trimmed by 6 bases and the J gene end by 0 bases; junction bases not matched to a gene: 5. The CDR3 contains 14 residues. The germline CDR1 and CDR2 sequences are MNHEY and SMNVEV (reference sequence).

This rearrangement joins TRBV7-3 to TRBJ1-6, with a weak D call TRBD1 (5 bases). There are 14 residues in the CDR3. CDR1 SGHTA and CDR2 FQGTGA come from the germline V gene. V was pared by 2 bases and J by 9 bases, with 11 bases between. CDR3 loop: CASSLGGLSSPLHF. In DNA form, the CDR3 reads TGTGCCAGCAGCTTAGGGGGGTTAAGTTCACCCCTCCACTTT.

V gene TRBV4-2 combines with J gene TRBJ2-6; a weak D match, TRBD1 (6 bases). Germline V gives CDR1 LGHNA, CDR2 YNFKEQ. The CDR3 is 19 residues long. V gave up 0 bases and J gave up 1 base, with 16 bases separating them. The DNA of the CDR3 is TGTGCCAGCAGCCAAGATGAGGAGACAGGCGGATCTGGGGCCAACGTCCTGACTTTC. Translating it yields CASSQDEETGGSGANVLTF.